This T cell receptor beta chain was identified during a study of blood T cells in healthy people across ages. Study outcomes and limitations: Per million T cells, TCR beta diversity dropped about linearly as age rose. It was not possible, with unsorted PBMCs, to conclusively compare naive and antigen-experienced cells.

There are 18 residues in the CDR3. CDR1 and CDR2 from the germline V gene are DFQATT and SNEGSKA (reference sequence). On this clonotype itself: Its antigen is still unknown. At one of its ends the junction is not consistent with the germline gene, which may arise from a read error.

A minimum of 6 micrograms of total RNA was extracted per sample. Sample-barcoded 5' priming and a J-beta primer mix drove a second PCR of roughly 7 to 11 cycles. TCRdb used MiXCR to reprocess the 5' RACE reads, holding one entry per CDR3 protein. The repertoire has approximately 810,000 distinct CDR3 sequences, 35% to 40% of them found once; the top ten carry 10% to 15%. Sequences were obtained from blood. This chain uses TRBV20-1 with TRBJ2-1, with 15 bases that match TRBD2. This clonotype was obtained from a man aged 18-30 years in good health. The CDR3 loop is CSARNDSGTSGGYNGQFF. The CDR3, as DNA: TGCAGTGCTAGAAACGACTCCGGGACTAGCGGGGGGTACAATGGGCAGTTCTTC.